This T cell receptor (beta chain) comes out of a study of memory CD4+ T cells and cytomegalovirus serostatus. Single viable CD3+CD4+CD8-CD45RO+ cells were sorted as the memory CD4+ T cells. Source study methods: After removing out-of-frame reads, 2 million to 2.5 million distinct TCRbeta sequences remained. Sequencing used immunoSEQ multiplex PCR; TCRdb keeps in-frame clones, though not all of them. V and J calls and clone size are those listed in that table; D and trimming were worked out from the DNA. The profile shows about 54,000 clones, around 77% of them singletons. Germline V gene sequence: CDR1 LGHNA, CDR2 YSLEER. Between the trimmed V and J ends, which lost 0 bases and 6 bases, there was a span of 14 bases. The CDR3 spans 15 residues.

The sequenced sample consisted of memory CD4+ T cells from blood. The sequence was obtained from an adult in good health and CMV-seronegative. J is TRBJ1-2 and V is TRBV4-3; D not resolved. The CDR3 here is CASSQDTSGADGYTF. DNA for the CDR3: TGCGCCAGCAGCCAAGATACCTCCGGCGCCGATGGCTACACCTTC.